This note documents a single T cell receptor beta chain sequence. Its target is unknown. The data derive from a study of OX40 agonist ivuxolimab in advanced cancers. Study at large: Patients in dose escalation had liver, melanoma, kidney or head and neck cancers.

Findings and caveats of the study: By week 6 at 0.1 to 3.0 mg/kg, blood CD4+ and CD8+ T cells had expanded clonally.

The germline V gene has CDR1 SNHLY and CDR2 FYNNEI. Trimming removed 7 bases at V and 3 bases at J, with 15 bases between. The CDR3 totals 14 residues. The assay was immunoSEQ multiplex PCR, and TCRdb's table has in-frame clones only and misses some. The sample lists about 130,000 clones; 92% were seen once. The source is an adult with an advanced solid tumor such as melanoma, head and neck, liver or kidney cancer. J is TRBJ1-2 and V is TRBV2; D gene unclear. Sequenced material: CD4+ or CD8+ T cells sorted from blood, taken in a trial of the OX40 agonist ivuxolimab. CDR3 nucleotides: TGTGCCAGCACTGGGGAGTGGGTAGACTATGGCTACACCTTC. Translated, it gives CASTGEWVDYGYTF.